The 27 T cell receptor beta chains below come from one sample, sequenced in a study of PD-1 blockade in classical Hodgkin lymphoma (TCRdb year 2020). The library was produced with the immunoSEQ multiplex PCR assay. This immuneACCESS table, as held by TCRdb, lists in-frame sequences with V and J called but not all clones. Of the missing ones, under half trace to an unresolved V gene in checked studies; the others have no known cause. The sample table records 57,000 or so clones; 87% of these occur just once. About 8.1% of the sample belongs to the ten largest clones. The sample's time point label, decoded: cycle 4 day 1 (C4D1), after about 6 weeks of nivolumab. Every trial patient had relapsed after autologous stem cell transplantation, and cohorts A, B and C differed in prior brentuximab vedotin exposure. This material consisted of peripheral blood mononuclear cells (PBMCs), taken before the fourth cycle of nivolumab. Every receptor here comes from a human donor with classical Hodgkin lymphoma.

The chain couples TRBV6-5 to TRBJ1-5, with D possibly being TRBD1 (6 bases). Germline CDR1 reads MNHEY; CDR2 reads SVGAGI. The CDR3 consists of 12 residues. Trimming cost V 8 bases and J 8 bases, with 13 bases left between them. CDR3 region: CASSGRGKPQHF. The CDR3 DNA reads as TGTGCCAGCTCGGGCAGGGGAAAGCCCCAGCATTTT.

The genes are TRBV19 and TRBJ1-1, with 7 nucleotides matching TRBD1. This CDR3 contains 16 residues. Germline CDR1 reads LNHDA; CDR2 reads SQIVND (reference sequence). V trimming: 10 bases; J trimming: 2 bases; junction bases outside the gene matches: 16. The CDR3 DNA is TGTGCCACAAAGGAGGGAGACAGGGAGTATAACACTGAAGCTTTCTTT. This sequence encodes CATKEGDREYNTEAFF.

The chain is built from TRBV7-9 and TRBJ2-5; 8 positions match TRBD1. With the DNA end fitting TRBJ2-7 better, the J assignment may be wrong. This CDR3 is built from 14 residues. In germline, CDR1 is SEHNR, CDR2 FQNEAQ (reference sequence). CDR3 region: CASSLSGTGYEQYF. Written as DNA, the CDR3 is TGTGCCAGCAGCTTATCAGGGACAGGCTACGAGCAGTACTTC.

The gene calls are TRBV29-1 and TRBJ2-7; unclear D gene. This CDR3 comprises 11 residues. V shed 5 bases and J shed 5 bases, with 10 bases lying between them. CDR1 is SQVTM, CDR2 ANQGSEA, per germline. CDR3 protein: CSVYGSDEQYF. In DNA form, the CDR3 reads TGCAGCGTTTATGGGTCGGACGAGCAGTACTTC.

The V call is TRBV5-8, the J call TRBJ2-1; D not certain. V lost 2 bases, J lost 0 bases, and 12 bases lay in between. Germline V gene data show CDR1 as SGHTS and CDR2 as YDEGEE. CDR3 length: 16 amino acids. CDR3 region: CASSFLVGSSYNEQFF. CDR3 DNA: TGTGCCAGCAGCTTCTTAGTCGGCAGCTCCTACAATGAGCAGTTCTTC.

CDR3 in DNA: TGTGCCAGCAGCCCTCCAATGGGCTATGGCTACACCTTC. It translates to CASSPPMGYGYTF. The chain recombines TRBV4-2 with TRBJ1-2; no clear D. CDR1 and CDR2 (germline): LGHNA, YNFKEQ. The ends were cut back, 4 bases at V and 4 bases at J, with 10 bases in the middle. This CDR3 has 13 amino acids.

This chain links TRBV2 with TRBJ2-5; the match to TRBD2 covers 7 bases. Germline V gene data show CDR1 as SNHLY and CDR2 as FYNNEI. Trimming removed 8 bases from V and 4 bases from J; junction bases left unmatched: 13. CDR3 length: 15 amino acids. The CDR3 loop is CASHPSAGERETQYF. The CDR3 coding sequence is TGTGCCAGCCATCCTTCCGCGGGGGAGCGAGAGACCCAGTACTTC.

This clone has just a few counts. The rearrangement joins TRBV18 to TRBJ1-6; 7 bases are shared with TRBD1. The germline V gene encodes CDR1 KGHSH and CDR2 LQKENI. V was clipped by 3 bases and J by 5 bases; unmatched bases: 1. The CDR3 sequence is 14 residues long. The CDR3, as DNA: TGTGCCAGCTCACCGGGGACAGATAATTCACCCCTCCACTTT. Its protein is CASSPGTDNSPLHF.

The chain has TRBV7-9 and TRBJ1-5, with 7 bases lining up with TRBD1. Trimming cost V 10 bases and J 0 bases; bases outside gene matches: 15. Germline-derived CDR1 and CDR2 are SEHNR and FQNEAQ (reference sequence). The CDR3 covers 17 residues. The CDR3 loop reads CATSGDSPRNSNQPQHF. In DNA form, the CDR3 reads TGTGCCACCTCCGGGGACAGCCCCCGGAATAGCAATCAGCCCCAGCATTTT.

This clone was seen once. This chain connects TRBV9 to TRBJ1-3; D remains ambiguous. Germline V lookup: CDR1 SGDLS, CDR2 YYNGEE. The CDR3 spans 18 residues. With 0 bases removed from V and 0 bases from J, the gap between germline ends came to 16 bases. CDR3 coding DNA: TGTGCCAGCAGCGTAGCTCCAGTTTGGGCGAGCTCTGGAAACACCATATATTTT. Protein product: CASSVAPVWASSGNTIYF.

This chain connects TRBV6-5 to TRBJ1-5; 7 bases are a match to TRBD1. The CDR3 runs to 14 residues. Per germline, CDR1 MNHEY and CDR2 SVGAGI. Trimming at V came to 5 bases and at J to 5 bases, leaving 6 bases not matched to a gene. The DNA of the CDR3 is TGTGCCAGCAGTAGACAGGGACCGTATCAGCCCCAGCATTTT. It specifies CASSRQGPYQPQHF.

V gene TRBV5-1 combines with J gene TRBJ2-3; TRBD2 aligns across 16 bases. Trimming at V came to 0 bases and at J to 6 bases, leaving 7 bases not matched to a gene. The CDR3 has 18 amino acids. Germline V gene sequence: CDR1 SGHRS, CDR2 YFSETQ. CDR3 loop: CASSLEGLAGGSRDTQYF. The CDR3 DNA sequence: TGCGCCAGCAGCTTGGAGGGACTAGCGGGGGGGAGTCGGGATACGCAGTATTTT.

This clone has only a few counts. This chain joins TRBV4-1 and TRBJ1-2, with D unclear. Between the trimmed V and J ends, which lost 5 bases and 5 bases, there was a span of 6 bases. CDR3 length: 11 amino acids. From germline, CDR1 is MGHRA and CDR2 YSYEKL. The CDR3 DNA sequence: TGCGCCAGCAGCTTCGGTTATGGCTACACCTTC. Translation gives CASSFGYGYTF.

The J gene is TRBJ1-5, the V gene TRBV27; 8 bases align to TRBD1. Germline V CDR1 and CDR2: MNHEY, SMNVEV (reference sequence). The CDR3 is 16 residues long. V was pared by 3 bases and J by 5 bases, with 9 bases of the junction left unmatched. CDR3 nucleotide sequence: TGTGCCAGCAGTTTGGGGGCAGGGGGCGACTATCAGCCCCAGCATTTT. Translation gives CASSLGAGGDYQPQHF.

This clone has a handful of counts. The rearrangement joins TRBV9 to TRBJ1-1; D gene unclear. V lost 0 bases, J lost 7 bases, and 7 bases lay in between. This CDR3 has 12 amino acids. From germline, CDR1 is SGDLS and CDR2 YYNGEE. CDR3 sequence: CASSVGVSEAFF. CDR3 DNA: TGTGCCAGCAGCGTAGGTGTCAGTGAAGCTTTCTTT. The complete variable domain, with remaining parts taken from reference TRBV9 and TRBJ1-1, reads DSGVTQTPKHLITATGQRVTLRCSPRSGDLSVYWYQQSLDQGLQFLIQYYNGEERAKGNILERFSAQQFPDLHSELNLSSLELGDSALYFCASSVGVSEAFFGQGTRLTVV.

The rearrangement uses TRBV25-1 and TRBJ2-5; TRBD1 might be the D (6 bases). The ends were cut back, 8 bases at V and 4 bases at J, with 14 bases in the middle. Germline CDR1 MGHDK, CDR2 SYGVNS. The CDR3 sequence is 13 residues long. The CDR3 DNA sequence: TGTGCCAGCGGCGCTACAGGGTTAGAGACCCAGTACTTC. This codes for CASGATGLETQYF.

This chain joins TRBV29-1 and TRBJ1-1, with TRBD1 identical over 7 bases. The length of the CDR3 is 14 residues. From germline, CDR1 is SQVTM and CDR2 ANQGSEA. The ends lost 1 base at V and 5 bases at J; junction bases unmatched: 7. CDR3 coding DNA: TGCAGCGTTGAAGGGGCCAGGGGGAGGACTGAAGCTTTCTTT. Translating it yields CSVEGARGRTEAFF.

The J gene is TRBJ2-7, the V gene TRBV19; D not resolved. The V gene lost 5 bases and the J gene lost 3 bases, with 17 bases spanning the gap. Germline CDR1 LNHDA, CDR2 SQIVND (reference sequence). The CDR3 extends over 15 amino acids. CDR3 amino acids: CASSPSIGLGYEQYF. CDR3 DNA: TGTGCCAGTAGTCCGTCGATCGGGCTTGGCTACGAGCAGTACTTC. Supplemented by reference TRBV19 and TRBJ2-7, the full variable domain reads DGGITQSPKYLFRKEGQNVTLSCEQNLNHDAMYWYRQDPGQGLRLIYYSQIVNDFQKGDIAEGYSVSREKKESFPLTVTSAQKNPTAFYLCASSPSIGLGYEQYFGPGTRLTVT.

The count of this clone is one. This chain connects TRBV6-1 to TRBJ1-3, with D possibly being TRBD1 (5 bases). The CDR3 has 14 residues. Trimming took 3 bases from V and 3 from J, leaving 9 bases between them. Germline lookup yields CDR1 MNHNS and CDR2 SASEGT. Here the CDR3 reads CASSDTGGGNTIYF. DNA of the CDR3: TGTGCCAGCAGTGATACCGGGGGTGGAAACACCATATATTTT.

This clone came up a few times. Here the CDR3 reads CASSQTGRESYGYTF. The DNA for the CDR3 is TGTGCCAGCAGCCAGACAGGGAGGGAGAGCTATGGCTACACCTTC. This chain joins TRBV6-5 and TRBJ1-2; 7 bases are shared with TRBD1. This CDR3 has 15 amino acids. The V gene end was trimmed by 6 bases and the J gene end by 4 bases; junction bases not matched to a gene: 11. Looked up from germline, CDR1 is MNHEY and CDR2 is SVGAGI.

The gene calls are TRBV21-1 and TRBJ2-7. TRBV21-1 is assigned pseudogene status. This CDR3 region has 14 residues. The CDR3 DNA reads TGTGCCAGCAGCGATAGGACGGACGACTACGAGCAGTACTTC. Amino acids: CASSDRTDDYEQYF.

V usage is TRBV5-1 and J usage is TRBJ2-3; 8 bases map to TRBD1. J gave up 4 bases and V 3 bases, and 7 bases lay outside the gene matches. Per germline, CDR1 SGHRS and CDR2 YFSETQ. This CDR3 comprises 15 residues. CDR3 amino acids: CASSSTGASADTQYF. CDR3 bases: TGCGCCAGCAGCTCGACAGGGGCTTCGGCAGATACGCAGTATTTT.

The chain is built from TRBV30 and TRBJ2-1; 8 bases align to TRBD2. This CDR3 has 16 residues. V lost 2 bases to trimming and J lost 4 bases; unmatched junction nucleotides: 10. CDR1 and CDR2 (germline): GTSNPN, SVGIG (reference sequence). DNA for the CDR3: TGTGCCTGGAGTCCTCCCGCTAGCGGGCCTTACAATGAGCAGTTCTTC. Translation gives CAWSPPASGPYNEQFF.

This clone was recorded once. The rearrangement uses TRBV27 and TRBJ2-1; D is possibly TRBD1 (5 bases). The CDR3 is 16 residues long. Germline V gene sequence: CDR1 MNHEY, CDR2 SMNVEV (reference sequence). V lost 5 bases, J lost 1 base, and 15 bases lay in between. The CDR3 nucleotides read TGTGCCAGCAGTGGGGCGGTTCGAGATTCCTACAATGAGCAGTTCTTC. Amino acid sequence: CASSGAVRDSYNEQFF.

The chain employs TRBV28 and TRBJ1-2, with 7 bases lining up with TRBD1. V shed 3 bases, J shed 4 bases, and the junction held 2 bases outside the gene matches. The CDR3 has 13 amino acids. The germline V gene has CDR1 MDHEN and CDR2 SYDVKM. CDR3 nucleotide sequence: TGTGCCAGCAGTTTTAGGGGGCTCTATGGCTACACCTTC. Translated: CASSFRGLYGYTF.

The rearrangement joins TRBV2 to TRBJ1-1, with D perhaps TRBD1 (5 bases). CDR1 is SNHLY and CDR2 is FYNNEI in the germline V gene. The CDR3 loop spans 13 amino acids. V was pared by 8 bases and J by 1 base, with 11 bases between. The CDR3 sequence: CASASQENTEAFF. The CDR3 DNA follows: TGTGCCAGCGCCTCACAGGAGAACACTGAAGCTTTCTTT. Full variable domain (remainder filled in from reference TRBV2 and TRBJ1-1): EPEVTQTPSHQVTQMGQEVILRCVPISNHLYFYWYRQILGQKVEFLVSFYNNEISEKSEIFDDQFSVERPDGSNFTLKIRSTKLEDSAMYFCASASQENTEAFFGQGTRLTVV.

This sequence joins TRBV29-1 and TRBJ2-4; the match to TRBD1 covers 9 bases. With V trimmed by 2 bases and J by 13 bases, 9 bases remained unmatched. From germline, CDR1 is SQVTM and CDR2 ANQGSEA. The CDR3 consists of 13 residues. The DNA for the CDR3 is TGCAGCGTTGAACCCCTGGGACAGGGTTTGCAGTACTTC. It is translated as CSVEPLGQGLQYF. Combining the CDR3 with reference TRBV29-1 and TRBJ2-4 gives the whole variable domain SAVISQKPSRDICQRGTSLTIQCQVDSQVTMMFWYRQQPGQSLTLIATANQGSEATYESGFVIDKFPISRPNLTFSTLTVSNMSPEDSSIYLCSVEPLGQGLQYFGAGTRLSVL.